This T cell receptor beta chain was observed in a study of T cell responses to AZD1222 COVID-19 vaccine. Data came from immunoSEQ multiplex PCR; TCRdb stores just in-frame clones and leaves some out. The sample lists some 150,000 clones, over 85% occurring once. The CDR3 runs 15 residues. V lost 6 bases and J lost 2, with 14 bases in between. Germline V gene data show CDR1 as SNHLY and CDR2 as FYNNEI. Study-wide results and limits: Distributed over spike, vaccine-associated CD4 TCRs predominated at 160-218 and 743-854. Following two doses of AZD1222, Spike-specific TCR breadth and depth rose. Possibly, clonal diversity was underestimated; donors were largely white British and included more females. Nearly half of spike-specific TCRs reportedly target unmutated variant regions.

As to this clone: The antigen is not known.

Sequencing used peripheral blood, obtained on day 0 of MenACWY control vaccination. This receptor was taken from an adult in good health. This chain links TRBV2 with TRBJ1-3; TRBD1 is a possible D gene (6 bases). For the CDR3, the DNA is TGTGCCAGCAGGAGGGGGGATCTGGCTGGAAACACCATATATTTT. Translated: CASRRGDLAGNTIYF.